One sample yielded the 24 T cell receptor beta chains listed below, sequenced in a study of PD-L1 blockade in urothelial cancer. The table came from immunoSEQ multiplex PCR; TCRdb's copy has only in-frame clones and leaves some out. There are 50,000 to 70,000 clones in the sample; approximately 80% occur only once, and about 1.6% lies in the top ten. The sample's time point: pretreatment peripheral blood. The specimen was PBMCs, collected around atezolizumab (anti-PD-L1) treatment. Receptors were obtained from a man between 65 and 85 years old with urothelial cancer.

The chain joins TRBV19 to TRBJ2-1, with 7 bases lining up with TRBD2. Per the germline V gene, CDR1 is LNHDA and CDR2 is SQIVND (reference sequence). CDR3 size: 17 residues. Trimming cost V 3 bases and J 1 base; bases outside gene matches: 9. The CDR3 spells CASSINAGRASYNEQFF. CDR3 nucleotide sequence: TGTGCCAGTAGTATCAATGCGGGGAGGGCGTCCTACAATGAGCAGTTCTTC. The full variable domain, in which reference TRBV19 and TRBJ2-1 provide the parts outside the CDR3, is DGGITQSPKYLFRKEGQNVTLSCEQNLNHDAMYWYRQDPGQGLRLIYYSQIVNDFQKGDIAEGYSVSREKKESFPLTVTSAQKNPTAFYLCASSINAGRASYNEQFFGPGTRLTVL.

This sequence joins TRBV18 and TRBJ2-7, with 7 positions matching TRBD1. Germline-derived CDR1 and CDR2 are KGHSH and LQKENI. Unmatched junction bases numbered 14, after V lost 3 bases and J lost 3 bases. This CDR3 spans 17 amino acids. DNA of the CDR3: TGTGCCAGCTCACCGACAGGGCGTAGGGACACAGACTACGAGCAGTACTTC. It encodes CASSPTGRRDTDYEQYF.

This chain uses TRBV19 with TRBJ2-7; D possibly corresponds to TRBD1 (5 bases). Germline V gives CDR1 LNHDA, CDR2 SQIVND (reference sequence). The CDR3 is 15 amino acids. The V end lost 4 bases, the J end lost 3 bases, and 16 bases lay between the germline ends. Written as DNA, the CDR3 is TGTGCCAGTAGTACAGGGATGGGCATCGGCTACGAGCAGTACTTC. Amino acid sequence: CASSTGMGIGYEQYF. Supplemented by reference TRBV19 and TRBJ2-7, the full variable domain reads DGGITQSPKYLFRKEGQNVTLSCEQNLNHDAMYWYRQDPGQGLRLIYYSQIVNDFQKGDIAEGYSVSREKKESFPLTVTSAQKNPTAFYLCASSTGMGIGYEQYFGPGTRLTVT.

The V gene is TRBV19, the J gene TRBJ2-7, with D unclear. The CDR3 has 13 residues. Per germline, CDR1 LNHDA and CDR2 SQIVND (reference sequence). V gave up 3 bases and J gave up 2 bases, with 8 bases separating them. The CDR3 reads CASSMGRTYEQYF. CDR3 coding DNA: TGTGCCAGTAGTATGGGCAGAACCTACGAGCAGTACTTC. The complete variable domain, with remaining parts taken from reference TRBV19 and TRBJ2-7, reads DGGITQSPKYLFRKEGQNVTLSCEQNLNHDAMYWYRQDPGQGLRLIYYSQIVNDFQKGDIAEGYSVSREKKESFPLTVTSAQKNPTAFYLCASSMGRTYEQYFGPGTRLTVT.

This sequence joins TRBV5-1 and TRBJ2-1, with D perhaps matching TRBD1 (5 bases). There are 13 residues in the CDR3. Per the germline V gene, CDR1 is SGHRS and CDR2 is YFSETQ. Trimming shortened V by 3 bases and J by 5 bases, and 9 bases separated the two germline ends. In DNA form, the CDR3 reads TGCGCCAGCAGCTCAAGACAGAACAATGAGCAGTTCTTC. The encoded protein is CASSSRQNNEQFF. The variable domain in full, with the rest retrieved from reference TRBV5-1 and TRBJ2-1, is KAGVTQTPRYLIKTRGQQVTLSCSPISGHRSVSWYQQTPGQGLQFLFEYFSETQRNKGNFPGRFSGRQFSNSRSEMNVSTLELGDSALYLCASSSRQNNEQFFGPGTRLTVL.

The V call is TRBV6-1, the J call TRBJ2-1; TRBD2 is a possible D gene (6 bases). V lost 4 bases to trimming and J lost 1 base, with 8 bases between them. The CDR3 extends over 14 amino acids. The germline V gene has CDR1 MNHNS and CDR2 SASEGT. Here the CDR3 reads CASSGGRSYNEQFF. The DNA for the CDR3 is TGTGCCAGCAGTGGAGGGAGGTCCTACAATGAGCAGTTCTTC.

The count of this clone is one. V usage is TRBV11-2 and J usage is TRBJ1-4; possible D gene TRBD1, 5 bases. The V end was cut by 4 bases, the J end by 8 bases, with 14 bases between. Germline values: CDR1 SGHAT, CDR2 FQNNGV. The CDR3 runs 14 residues. CDR3 sequence reads: CASSSGFSFEKLFF. In DNA form, the CDR3 reads TGTGCCAGCAGCTCAGGGTTTAGTTTCGAAAAACTGTTTTTT.

The gene calls are TRBV11-3 and TRBJ2-1; a weak D match, TRBD2 (5 bases). Germline assignment: CDR1 SGHNT and CDR2 YENEEA. The V end lost 7 bases, the J end lost 5 bases, and 12 bases lay between the germline ends. The CDR3 is 13 residues long. The CDR3 DNA follows: TGTGCCAGCACCCGGGGAAGGCACAATGAGCAGTTCTTC. Its translation is CASTRGRHNEQFF.

On this clone: A read error may produce the germline difference seen at one junction end. The CDR3 protein is CASREVSGQGGYEQYF. CDR3 sequence (DNA): TGTGCCAGCAGGGAAGTATCGGGACAGGGTGGCTACGAGCAGTACTTC. The chain links TRBV2 to TRBJ2-7; 9 nucleotides agree with TRBD1. From germline, CDR1 is SNHLY and CDR2 FYNNEI. The CDR3 is 16 amino acids.

This chain joins TRBV7-2 and TRBJ2-7; D might be TRBD2 (5 bases). V gave up 0 bases and J gave up 0 bases, with 12 bases separating them. Germline V gene sequence: CDR1 SGHTA, CDR2 FQGNSA. This CDR3 is built from 16 residues. The CDR3 reads CASSLAPLGSSYEQYF. Written as DNA, the CDR3 is TGTGCCAGCAGCTTAGCGCCACTAGGGAGCTCCTACGAGCAGTACTTC.

This clone was seen a few times. CDR3 loop: CASSAGLAGMTGELFF. Written as DNA, the CDR3 is TGTGCCAGCAGTGCTGGGCTAGCGGGAATGACCGGGGAGCTGTTTTTT. The V call is TRBV2, the J call TRBJ2-2; 9 nucleotides agree with TRBD2. V dropped 4 bases and J dropped 5; count of bases not matched to a gene: 8. This CDR3 contains 16 residues. Germline CDR1 and CDR2: SNHLY and FYNNEI.

The chain uses TRBV6-5 and TRBJ2-7; 8 nucleotides line up with TRBD1. Germline V gives CDR1 MNHEY, CDR2 SVGAGI. Unmatched junction bases numbered 6, after V lost 5 bases and J lost 0 bases. CDR3 length equals 15 residues. CDR3 nucleotide sequence: TGTGCCAGCAGTCGGACAGGGTTGAGCTCCTACGAGCAGTACTTC. It specifies CASSRTGLSSYEQYF.

This clone was picked up one time. The chain is built from TRBV27 and TRBJ1-1; D unresolved. Trimming took 8 bases from V and 1 from J, leaving 14 bases between them. This CDR3 is 14 amino acids long. Germline V lookup: CDR1 MNHEY, CDR2 SMNVEV (reference sequence). The CDR3 sequence: CASSLIAENTEAFF. The CDR3, as DNA: TGTGCCAGCTCACTTATAGCAGAGAACACTGAAGCTTTCTTT.

This clone was detected a few times. This chain joins TRBV5-4 and TRBJ1-2; 8 positions agree with TRBD1. With 4 bases clipped from V and 3 bases from J, the junction kept 11 bases outside the gene matches. CDR1 SGHNT and CDR2 YYREEE come from the germline V gene (reference sequence). The CDR3 consists of 16 residues. CDR3 residues: CASSLGKDRVDYGYTF. In nucleotides, the CDR3 is TGTGCCAGCAGCCTGGGAAAGGACAGGGTCGACTATGGCTACACCTTC.

This rearrangement joins TRBV7-2 to TRBJ2-1; TRBD2 is a possible D gene (6 bases). Trimming pared 3 bases from V and 5 bases from J, leaving 14 bases between. CDR3 length equals 15 residues. The V gene's germline CDR1 is SGHTA and CDR2 FQGNSA. CDR3 region: CASSFYGSRDNEQFF. The CDR3 nucleotides read TGTGCCAGCAGCTTTTACGGGAGTAGGGACAATGAGCAGTTCTTC.

V and J are TRBV18 and TRBJ1-4; D is possibly TRBD1 (5 bases). Germline V gene sequence: CDR1 KGHSH, CDR2 LQKENI. Deletions cut 0 bases from V and 7 bases from J, with 12 bases between. This CDR3 region has 15 residues. CDR3 residues: CASSPPVGQGEKLFF. In DNA, the CDR3 is TGTGCCAGCTCACCACCTGTCGGGCAGGGTGAAAAACTGTTTTTT.

Only one count was recorded for this clone. The V and J genes are TRBV15 and TRBJ1-2; 7 nucleotides align to TRBD1. Trimming took 0 bases from V and 5 from J; bases not matched to a gene: 3. The germline CDR1 and CDR2 sequences are LNHNV and YYDKDF (reference sequence). The CDR3 is made up of 14 amino acids. The CDR3 loop reads CATSREGGAYGYTF. CDR3 nucleotide sequence: TGTGCCACCAGCAGAGAAGGGGGCGCATATGGCTACACCTTC.

The chain has TRBV7-3 and TRBJ2-7; a possible D gene is TRBD2 (5 bases). There are 18 residues in the CDR3. Germline V CDR1 and CDR2: SGHTA, FQGTGA. V was shortened by 0 bases and J by 0 bases, with 18 bases between the two germline ends. The CDR3 spells CASSLTGRYGKNSYEQYF. CDR3 DNA sequence: TGTGCCAGCAGCTTAACGGGAAGATACGGGAAAAACTCCTACGAGCAGTACTTC.

The chain joins TRBV19 to TRBJ2-1; D is perhaps TRBD1 (5 bases). V lost 8 bases and J lost 6, with 14 bases in between. Germline CDR1 LNHDA, CDR2 SQIVND (reference sequence). This CDR3 comprises 13 residues. This CDR3 is CASGARSANEQFF. The CDR3 DNA is TGTGCCAGTGGGGCAAGAAGTGCCAATGAGCAGTTCTTC.

This chain links TRBV4-3 with TRBJ2-7, with TRBD1 matching 9 bases. There are 16 residues in the CDR3. J was trimmed by 6 bases and V by 0 bases; bases with no gene match: 9. Per germline, CDR1 LGHNA and CDR2 YSLEER. CDR3 nucleotides: TGCGCCAGCAGCCAAGATGGAGGTGGGACAGGGAGCGAGCAGTACTTC. Protein sequence: CASSQDGGGTGSEQYF.

The rearrangement uses TRBV7-8 and TRBJ2-1; TRBD2 agrees at 10 bases. Germline CDR1 and CDR2: SGHVS and FQNEAQ. The CDR3 extends over 14 amino acids. V was clipped by 4 bases and J by 8 bases; unmatched bases: 5. The CDR3 loop is CASSSSGRGDEQFF. In DNA, the CDR3 is TGTGCCAGCAGCTCAAGCGGGAGGGGGGATGAGCAGTTCTTC.

V and J are TRBV27 and TRBJ2-3, with 7 positions matching TRBD2. Germline assignment: CDR1 MNHEY and CDR2 SMNVEV (reference sequence). V lost 8 bases to trimming and J lost 2 bases; unmatched junction nucleotides: 10. CDR3 length: 15 amino acids. CDR3 amino acids: CASGRERLVTDTQYF. CDR3 nucleotide sequence: TGTGCCAGCGGGCGGGAGCGTCTCGTCACAGATACGCAGTATTTT.

This chain links TRBV7-3 with TRBJ2-1, with 9 bases aligning to TRBD1. Germline V CDR1 and CDR2: SGHTA, FQGTGA. With 2 bases clipped from V and 7 bases from J, the junction kept 9 bases outside the gene matches. The CDR3 covers 16 residues. The CDR3 sequence is CASSLDFGTGINEQFF. As DNA, the CDR3 is TGTGCCAGCAGCTTAGACTTCGGGACAGGGATAAATGAGCAGTTCTTC.

The rearrangement uses TRBV29-1 and TRBJ2-2; TRBD2 matches 10 bases. CDR3 length equals 14 residues. Looked up from germline, CDR1 is SQVTM and CDR2 is ANQGSEA. V shed 5 bases and J 3 bases; nucleotides not matched to a gene: 3. The CDR3 spells CSVLSGRHTGELFF. The CDR3, as DNA: TGCAGCGTTCTTAGCGGGAGGCACACCGGGGAGCTGTTTTTT.